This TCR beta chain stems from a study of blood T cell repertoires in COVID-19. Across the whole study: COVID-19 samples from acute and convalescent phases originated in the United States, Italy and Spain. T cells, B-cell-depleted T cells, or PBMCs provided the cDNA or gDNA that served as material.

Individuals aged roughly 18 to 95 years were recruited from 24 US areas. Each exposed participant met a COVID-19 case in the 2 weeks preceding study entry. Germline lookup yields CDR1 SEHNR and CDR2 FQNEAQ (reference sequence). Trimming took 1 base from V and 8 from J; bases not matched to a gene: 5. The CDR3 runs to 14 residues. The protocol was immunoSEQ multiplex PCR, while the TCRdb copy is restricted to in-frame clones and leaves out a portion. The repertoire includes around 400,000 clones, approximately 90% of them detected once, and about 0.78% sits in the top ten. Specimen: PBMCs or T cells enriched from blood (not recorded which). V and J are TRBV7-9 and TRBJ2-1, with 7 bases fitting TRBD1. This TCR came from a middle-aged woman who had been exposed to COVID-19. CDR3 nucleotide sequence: TGTGCCAGCAGCTTAGATACAGGGGTCGATGAGCAGTTCTTC. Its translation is CASSLDTGVDEQFF. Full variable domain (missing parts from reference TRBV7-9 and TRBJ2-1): DTGVSQNPRHKITKRGQNVTFRCDPISEHNRLYWYRQTLGQGPEFLTYFQNEAQLEKSRLLSDRFSAERPKGSFSTLEIQRTEQGDSAMYLCASSLDTGVDEQFFGPGTRLTVL.